The 30 T cell receptor beta chains presented below share a single source sample, sequenced in a study of cytotoxic CD8 clonotypes in ibrutinib-treated CLL. Profiled with immunoSEQ multiplex PCR; TCRdb holds only in-frame clones, not every one. The sample carries nearly 300,000 clones, roughly 76% recorded once. Material: PBMCs, obtained at disease progression, from a patient treated with ibrutinib. These receptors originate from a human donor with chronic lymphocytic leukemia.

The count of this clone is one. The chain is built from TRBV5-1 and TRBJ2-2; 9 bases match TRBD2. The germline V gene has CDR1 SGHRS and CDR2 YFSETQ. Germline trimming cut 4 bases from V and 7 bases from J; bases unmatched to any gene: 14. This CDR3 is built from 17 residues. The CDR3 bases are TGCGCCAGCAGCGCTTGGCGGGAGGGCCGTGTTGTCGGGGAGCTGTTTTTT. Protein product: CASSAWREGRVVGELFF. Variable domain in full (rest from reference TRBV5-1 and TRBJ2-2): KAGVTQTPRYLIKTRGQQVTLSCSPISGHRSVSWYQQTPGQGLQFLFEYFSETQRNKGNFPGRFSGRQFSNSRSEMNVSTLELGDSALYLCASSAWREGRVVGELFFGEGSRLTVL.

This chain uses TRBV6-1 with TRBJ1-2; tentatively, D is TRBD1 (6 bases). The CDR3 is made up of 15 amino acids. Trimming cost V 3 bases and J 4 bases, with 15 bases left between them. Per germline, CDR1 MNHNS and CDR2 SASEGT. The CDR3 is CASSDAFQGIYGYTF. CDR3 DNA: TGTGCCAGCAGTGATGCCTTCCAGGGGATCTATGGCTACACCTTC.

The rearrangement uses TRBV7-8 and TRBJ2-5; D remains ambiguous. The germline V and J ends were trimmed by 1 base and 3 bases, with 3 bases remaining between them. This CDR3 is built from 12 residues. Germline V gene lookup returns CDR1 SGHVS and CDR2 FQNEAQ. DNA for the CDR3: TGTGCCAGCAGCTTAGTCGAAGAGACCCAGTACTTC. This sequence encodes CASSLVEETQYF.

The gene calls are TRBV19 and TRBJ1-4; D might be TRBD1 (5 bases). The CDR3 is 13 amino acids. CDR1 is LNHDA, CDR2 SQIVND, per germline (reference sequence). V was shortened by 5 bases and J by 7 bases, with 11 bases between the two germline ends. The CDR3 is CASSFAGSEKLFF. CDR3 DNA sequence: TGTGCCAGTAGTTTTGCAGGGAGTGAAAAACTGTTTTTT.

The chain couples TRBV5-1 to TRBJ2-2, with D tentatively TRBD2 (5 bases). In germline, CDR1 is SGHRS, CDR2 YFSETQ. CDR3 length equals 12 residues. Trimming left V 8 bases short and J 4 bases short, with 9 bases between. CDR3 nucleotide sequence: TGCGCCAGTAGCGAACCCACCGGGGAGCTGTTTTTT. Encoded protein: CASSEPTGELFF.

The chain joins TRBV9 to TRBJ1-3; D call uncertain. The CDR3 covers 15 residues. Germline values: CDR1 SGDLS, CDR2 YYNGEE. Trimming pared 4 bases from V and 2 bases from J, leaving 13 bases between. CDR3 in DNA: TGTGCCAGCAGCCTGACGGGAGGACCTGGAAACACCATATATTTT. It translates to CASSLTGGPGNTIYF. The variable domain in full, completed from reference TRBV9 and TRBJ1-3, reads DSGVTQTPKHLITATGQRVTLRCSPRSGDLSVYWYQQSLDQGLQFLIQYYNGEERAKGNILERFSAQQFPDLHSELNLSSLELGDSALYFCASSLTGGPGNTIYFGEGSWLTVV.

The V call is TRBV9, the J call TRBJ1-2; D is possibly TRBD1 (5 bases). This CDR3 spans 18 amino acids. V was trimmed by 4 bases and J by 0 bases, leaving 22 bases between them. CDR1 SGDLS and CDR2 YYNGEE come from the germline V gene. CDR3 in DNA: TGTGCCAGCAGCAACCATGGAGCAGGGATAAACCCTAACTATGGCTACACCTTC. This sequence encodes CASSNHGAGINPNYGYTF.

This clone was found a few times. The chain links TRBV7-3 to TRBJ2-7; 8 bases map to TRBD1. This CDR3 is 13 amino acids long. Trimming removed 6 bases from V and 3 bases from J; junction bases left unmatched: 4. Germline V lookup: CDR1 SGHTA, CDR2 FQGTGA. CDR3 nucleotide sequence: TGTGCCAGCAGTCCCGGACAGGGCTACGAGCAGTACTTC. Translated: CASSPGQGYEQYF.

This clone showed up just a few times. The V gene is TRBV14, the J gene TRBJ1-2; D is uncertain. Trimming pared 0 bases from V and 4 bases from J, leaving 15 bases between. This CDR3 has 16 residues. Germline V gene sequence: CDR1 SGHDN, CDR2 FVKESK. CDR3 coding DNA: TGTGCCAGCAGCCAAGACCGACTCATGTCCCCCTATGGCTACACCTTC. It yields the protein CASSQDRLMSPYGYTF.

This clone has a handful of counts. The chain employs TRBV11-2 and TRBJ1-6; D may be TRBD1 (6 bases). The length of the CDR3 is 13 residues. Germline assignment: CDR1 SGHAT and CDR2 FQNNGV. V was trimmed by 3 bases and J by 11 bases, leaving 11 bases between them. The chain's CDR3 is CASSLGGPAPLHF. CDR3 bases: TGTGCCAGCAGCTTGGGGGGGCCGGCACCCCTCCACTTT.

In this sample, this clone turned up a few times. This chain joins TRBV28 and TRBJ2-7; a possible D gene is TRBD2 (6 bases). The germline CDR1 and CDR2 sequences are MDHEN and SYDVKM. The ends were cut back, 5 bases at V and 2 bases at J, with 13 bases in the middle. This CDR3 is built from 14 residues. CDR3 in DNA: TGTGCCAGCAGTCTCCGGGACTTAGCCTACGAGCAGTACTTC. The encoded protein is CASSLRDLAYEQYF. Complete variable domain (other parts from reference TRBV28 and TRBJ2-7): DVKVTQSSRYLVKRTGEKVFLECVQDMDHENMFWYRQDPGLGLRLIYFSYDVKMKEKGDIPEGYSVSREKKERFSLILESASTNQTSMYLCASSLRDLAYEQYFGPGTRLTVT.

V is TRBV27 and J is TRBJ2-1; tentatively, D is TRBD1 (6 bases). The CDR3 contains 16 residues. Germline-derived CDR1 and CDR2 are MNHEY and SMNVEV (reference sequence). Trimming took 5 bases from V and 4 from J, leaving 18 bases between them. Here the CDR3 DNA reads TGTGCCAGCAGTCACGATGACAGGACTTTTTACAATGAGCAGTTCTTC. This gives the protein CASSHDDRTFYNEQFF.

This chain links TRBV4-1 with TRBJ2-7; D remains ambiguous. Trimming removed 1 base from V and 4 bases from J, with 8 bases in between. Germline CDR1 reads MGHRA; CDR2 reads YSYEKL. The length of the CDR3 is 13 residues. The CDR3 DNA sequence: TGCGCCAGCAGCCAAGTTAAGGGATACGAGCAGTACTTC. This sequence encodes CASSQVKGYEQYF.

Here the CDR3 DNA reads TGTGCCAGCACTCAGGGCCAGGGGCAGTTCTTC. Its protein product is CASTQGQGQFF. The rearrangement joins TRBV6-5 to TRBJ2-1, with D possibly being TRBD1 (5 bases). Germline V gene sequence: CDR1 MNHEY, CDR2 SVGAGI. V lost 7 bases, J lost 12 bases, and 13 bases lay in between. The CDR3 is 11 amino acids.

This chain links TRBV5-6 with TRBJ2-7; D possibly corresponds to TRBD2 (5 bases). Trimming pared 4 bases from V and 6 bases from J, leaving 23 bases between. The CDR3 loop spans 16 amino acids. Germline CDR1 and CDR2: SGHDT and YYEEEE. The CDR3: CASSHSWAEGLGEQYF. The CDR3 bases are TGTGCCAGCAGCCACTCCTGGGCCGAAGGACTCGGCGAGCAGTACTTC.

The chain is built from TRBV7-3 and TRBJ2-2, with TRBD2 matching 7 bases. The germline gives CDR1 SGHTA, CDR2 FQGTGA. This CDR3 contains 15 residues. The J segment lost 6 bases and the V segment lost 5 bases, leaving 9 bases of the junction unmatched. The CDR3 sequence is CASSPTSRVPGELFF. DNA of the CDR3: TGTGCCAGCAGCCCGACTAGCCGGGTTCCCGGGGAGCTGTTTTTT.

This CDR3 is CASSLALNTEAFF. The DNA of the CDR3 is TGTGCCAGCAGCTTGGCATTGAACACTGAAGCTTTCTTT. This chain joins TRBV5-6 and TRBJ1-1; D unresolved. Germline CDR1 SGHDT, CDR2 YYEEEE. V gave up 0 bases and J gave up 0 bases, with 3 bases separating them. The length of the CDR3 is 13 residues.

This clone was seen a handful of times. The chain links TRBV7-8 to TRBJ1-1; perhaps TRBD1 as D (5 bases). Germline CDR1 SGHVS, CDR2 FQNEAQ. Trimming took 3 bases from V and 6 from J, leaving 14 bases between them. The CDR3 runs to 14 residues. The CDR3 DNA follows: TGTGCCAGCAGCTTTCAGGGCTGGGACCCTGAAGCTTTCTTT. This translates into CASSFQGWDPEAFF.

In DNA form, the CDR3 reads TGCAAACTTGCAGCGGCGAACACCGGGGAGCTGTTTTTT. Its translation: CKLAAANTGELFF. The chain has TRBV29-1 and TRBJ2-2; perhaps TRBD2 as D (5 bases). CDR1 and CDR2 from the germline V gene are SQVTM and ANQGSEA. The CDR3 totals 13 residues.

This chain links TRBV5-5 with TRBJ2-1, with D unclear. The V gene lost 2 bases and the J gene lost 0 bases, with 12 bases spanning the gap. Germline assignment: CDR1 SGHKS and CDR2 YYEKEE (reference sequence). The CDR3 is 16 amino acids. The DNA for the CDR3 is TGTGCCAGCAGCTTTCATGGCCGCGGCTCCTACAATGAGCAGTTCTTC. It specifies CASSFHGRGSYNEQFF.

The chain links TRBV5-1 to TRBJ1-1; D might be TRBD1 (6 bases). Germline-derived CDR1 and CDR2 are SGHRS and YFSETQ. Trimming cost V 0 bases and J 0 bases, with 9 bases left between them. The CDR3 spans 15 residues. For the CDR3, the DNA is TGCGCCAGCAGCTTGGACCAGGGGATGAACACTGAAGCTTTCTTT. It is translated as CASSLDQGMNTEAFF.

The V and J genes are TRBV27 and TRBJ2-4; 12 bases fit TRBD1. CDR3 length equals 19 residues. The V segment lost 5 bases and the J segment 3 bases; nucleotides outside the gene matches: 14. Germline V gives CDR1 MNHEY, CDR2 SMNVEV (reference sequence). Here the CDR3 reads CASSPLPGQGAFGKNIQYF. The CDR3 region has the DNA TGTGCCAGCAGTCCCTTACCGGGACAGGGGGCCTTCGGCAAAAACATTCAGTACTTC.

The chain joins TRBV23-1 to TRBJ1-5; D is unclear. TRBV23-1 belongs to the ORF category, with a function that is uncertain. The V end lost 0 bases, the J end lost 9 bases, and 3 bases lay between the germline ends. This CDR3 is 11 amino acids long. The CDR3 nucleotides are TGCGCCAGCAGTCAATCGGCGCCCCAGCATTTT. Protein sequence: CASSQSAPQHF.

This chain uses TRBV19 with TRBJ2-2; 7 nucleotides align to TRBD1. The CDR3 contains 15 residues. Germline V CDR1 and CDR2: LNHDA, SQIVND (reference sequence). The trim removed 6 bases at V and 4 bases at J, leaving 8 bases unmatched. CDR3 residues: CASSPGTAITGELFF. The CDR3 coding sequence is TGTGCCAGTAGCCCCGGGACAGCCATCACCGGGGAGCTGTTTTTT.

The CDR3 DNA is TGCAGCGTTGAAGGGGGCAGGAACTACGAGCAGTACTTC. Translation: CSVEGGRNYEQYF. The chain joins TRBV29-1 to TRBJ2-7; maybe TRBD1 (5 bases). The CDR3 contains 13 residues. V dropped 1 base and J dropped 3 bases, with 10 bases sitting between them. Germline V CDR1 and CDR2: SQVTM, ANQGSEA.

There are a few counts of this clone. The chain recombines TRBV19 with TRBJ2-3, with D hard to call. Germline loops: CDR1 LNHDA, CDR2 SQIVND (reference sequence). This CDR3 region has 13 residues. V was pared by 1 base and J by 3 bases, with 5 bases between. CDR3 loop: CASSIAQTDTQYF. In DNA form, the CDR3 reads TGTGCCAGTAGTATAGCCCAGACAGATACGCAGTATTTT.

The CDR3 loop is CASSIGRRGQTNYGYTF. CDR3 DNA: TGTGCCAGTAGTATAGGAAGGAGGGGACAGACTAACTATGGCTACACCTTC. The rearrangement uses TRBV19 and TRBJ1-2, with 7 bases aligning to TRBD1. Trimming removed 1 base from V and 0 bases from J; junction bases left unmatched: 8. From germline, CDR1 is LNHDA and CDR2 SQIVND (reference sequence). The CDR3 length is 17 residues.

The genes are TRBV10-3 and TRBJ2-7; TRBD1 matches 10 bases. The V gene end was trimmed by 4 bases and the J gene end by 4 bases; junction bases not matched to a gene: 1. Germline V gene lookup returns CDR1 ENHRY and CDR2 SYGVKD. This CDR3 comprises 13 residues. DNA for the CDR3: TGTGCCATCAGTGGGACAGGGGGGTACGAGCAGTACTTC. It encodes CAISGTGGYEQYF.

The V and J genes are TRBV6-5 and TRBJ1-3; D unclear. Trimming stripped 2 bases from V and 1 base from J, with 6 bases between. The germline gives CDR1 MNHEY, CDR2 SVGAGI. The CDR3 consists of 14 residues. CDR3: CASSYAGSGNTIYF. The DNA for the CDR3 is TGTGCCAGCAGTTACGCGGGATCTGGAAACACCATATATTTT.

The V gene is TRBV5-4, the J gene TRBJ2-7; 8 bases agree with TRBD1. V lost 4 bases, J lost 8 bases, and 5 bases stayed unmatched. CDR1 is SGHNT, CDR2 YYREEE, per germline (reference sequence). The CDR3 is 12 residues long. The CDR3 nucleotides read TGTGCCAGCAGCCCCCGACAGGGGCAGCAGTACTTC. Amino acid sequence: CASSPRQGQQYF.